Listed here are 9 T cell receptor beta chains from one sample, sequenced in a study of blood T cell repertoires in COVID-19. Sequenced by immunoSEQ multiplex PCR; TCRdb stores in-frame clones only, minus some. The sample contains about 280,000 clones, roughly 90% of which appear only once. The sample comprised peripheral blood. These receptors were collected from a man in his forties with acute or convalescent COVID-19.

The V call is TRBV5-1, the J call TRBJ2-3; 8 positions agree with TRBD2. Per the germline V gene, CDR1 is SGHRS and CDR2 is YFSETQ. V lost 4 bases, J lost 0 bases, and 4 bases stayed unmatched. This CDR3 is built from 15 residues. The CDR3 DNA sequence: TGCGCCAGCAGCGATTTAGCGGGGAGCACAGATACGCAGTATTTT. Protein product: CASSDLAGSTDTQYF.

The chain is built from TRBV6-5 and TRBJ2-7; TRBD2 is a possible D gene (6 bases). Trimming took off 0 bases at V and 3 bases at J, with 15 bases between the two ends. The CDR3 spans 16 residues. Germline CDR1 MNHEY, CDR2 SVGAGI. CDR3 region: CASSYSSTGVGYEQYF. The CDR3 DNA follows: TGTGCCAGCAGTTACTCGAGTACGGGGGTCGGCTACGAGCAGTACTTC.

The rearrangement joins TRBV7-9 to TRBJ2-1; weak D call: TRBD2 (7 bases). CDR3 length: 16 residues. V lost 0 bases to trimming and J lost 7 bases, with 16 bases between them. From germline, CDR1 is SEHNR and CDR2 FQNEAQ (reference sequence). CDR3 nucleotide sequence: TGTGCCAGCAGCTTAGCGTTGGGGGGGCGCTTGAATGAGCAGTTCTTC. It encodes CASSLALGGRLNEQFF.

The chain uses TRBV5-1 and TRBJ1-2; D ambiguous. This CDR3 has 14 amino acids. Trimming took 4 bases from V and 8 from J, leaving 18 bases between them. Germline lookup yields CDR1 SGHRS and CDR2 YFSETQ. DNA for the CDR3: TGCGCCAGCAGCCAGACATTAGAGGGAGGAGGCTACACCTTC. This gives the protein CASSQTLEGGGYTF.

This chain links TRBV30 with TRBJ2-2, with 7 bases aligning to TRBD1. The CDR3 is 14 residues long. V was clipped by 5 bases and J by 5 bases; unmatched bases: 8. Germline V gene data show CDR1 as GTSNPN and CDR2 as SVGIG (reference sequence). CDR3 DNA sequence: TGTGCCTGGTCACCGGGACAGAGGACCGGGGAGCTGTTTTTT. This codes for CAWSPGQRTGELFF.

The rearrangement links TRBV5-1 to TRBJ2-3, with 11 bases matching TRBD2. This CDR3 spans 15 amino acids. The V gene end was trimmed by 4 bases and the J gene end by 5 bases; junction bases not matched to a gene: 6. The germline V gene encodes CDR1 SGHRS and CDR2 YFSETQ. CDR3 residues: CASSVSGTSGDTQYF. DNA of the CDR3: TGCGCCAGCAGCGTATCCGGGACTAGCGGAGATACGCAGTATTTT.

This clone was counted once. This chain uses TRBV24-1 with TRBJ1-2, with 8 positions matching TRBD1. The V and J ends lost 7 bases and 4 bases, in that order; junction bases with no gene match: 13. CDR1 is KGHDR, CDR2 SFDVKD, per germline. The CDR3 totals 16 residues. The CDR3 loop is CATSPNAGQGSYGYTF. The CDR3 DNA reads TGTGCCACCAGCCCCAATGCCGGACAGGGATCCTATGGCTACACCTTC.

The V call is TRBV6-6, the J call TRBJ1-1; D ambiguous. Trimming removed 0 bases from V and 10 bases from J, with 12 bases in between. The CDR3 totals 13 residues. Germline V gives CDR1 MNHNY, CDR2 SVGAGI (reference sequence). In DNA form, the CDR3 reads TGTGCCAGCAGTTACTCGTACGGGAGCGGAGCTTTCTTT. It yields the protein CASSYSYGSGAFF.

The chain links TRBV9 to TRBJ1-3, with D tentatively TRBD1 (5 bases). CDR1 and CDR2 (germline): SGDLS, YYNGEE. The V gene lost 1 base and the J gene lost 2 bases, with 7 bases spanning the gap. CDR3 length equals 14 residues. This CDR3 is CASSVSRAGNTIYF. The CDR3 DNA reads as TGTGCCAGCAGCGTATCCAGGGCTGGAAACACCATATATTTT.